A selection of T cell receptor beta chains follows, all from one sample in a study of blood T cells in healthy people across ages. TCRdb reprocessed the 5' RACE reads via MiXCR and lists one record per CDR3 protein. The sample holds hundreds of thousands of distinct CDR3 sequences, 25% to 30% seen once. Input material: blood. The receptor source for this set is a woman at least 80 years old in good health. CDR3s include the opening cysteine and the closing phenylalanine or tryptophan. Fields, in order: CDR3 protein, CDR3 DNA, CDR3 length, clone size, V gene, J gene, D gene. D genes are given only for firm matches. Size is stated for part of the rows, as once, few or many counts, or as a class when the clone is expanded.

CASSQGLAGGETQYF	TGCGCCAGCAGCCAAGGCCTAGCGGGAGGCGAGACCCAGTACTTC	15	-	TRBV4-1	TRBJ2-5	TRBD2
CASKQPGGAYNEQYF	TGTGCCAGCAAGCAGCCAGGGGGCGCTTACAATGAGCAGTACTTC	15	-	TRBV2	TRBJ2-5	TRBD1
CSVEDLTLSCSVQFF	TGCAGCGTTGAAGATCTTACTCTTTCCTGTTCAGTGCAGTTCTTC	15	-	TRBV29-1	TRBJ2-1	-
CASSVDPGGGSGANVLTF	TGTGCCAGCAGCGTAGATCCCGGGGGGGGATCTGGGGCCAACGTCCTGACTTTC	18	many	TRBV9	TRBJ2-6	TRBD2
CSVSTSSETQYF	TGCAGCGTCTCCACTAGCTCGGAGACCCAGTACTTC	12	many	TRBV29-1	TRBJ2-5	-
CASSFGPRGYTF	TGTGCCAGCAGCTTCGGGCCGCGGGGCTACACCTTC	12	many	TRBV7-2	TRBJ1-2	-
CASSWQAEYNSPLHF	TGTGCCAGCAGCTGGCAGGCCGAATATAATTCACCCCTCCACTTT	15	many	TRBV9	TRBJ1-6	-
CAISEGLDYGYTF	TGTGCCATCAGTGAGGGGCTGGACTATGGCTACACCTTC	13	many	TRBV10-3	TRBJ1-2	-
CASSQDWDRNSPLHF	TGCGCCAGCAGCCAAGATTGGGACAGGAATTCACCCCTCCACTTT	15	many	TRBV4-1	TRBJ1-6	TRBD1
CAISNGGQTYGYTF	TGTGCCATCAGCAACGGGGGCCAGACCTATGGCTACACCTTC	14	-	TRBV10-3	TRBJ1-2	-
CSASYGAQPQHF	TGCAGTGCTAGTTACGGGGCTCAGCCCCAGCATTTT	12	many	TRBV20-1	TRBJ1-5	-
CASSQVRDRDGEKLFF	TGTGCCAGCAGCCAAGTTAGGGACAGGGACGGCGAAAAACTGTTTTTT	16	many	TRBV4-2	TRBJ1-4	TRBD1
CASSLRIEARSGNEQFF	TGTGCCAGCAGCTTACGGATAGAGGCTCGGTCGGGCAATGAGCAGTTCTTC	17	many	TRBV7-3	TRBJ2-1	-
CASSVWAGVHNEQFF	TGTGCCAGTAGTGTCTGGGCGGGGGTTCACAATGAGCAGTTCTTC	15	-	TRBV19	TRBJ2-1	TRBD2
CASSLQRGQETQYF	TGTGCCAGCAGCTTGCAGCGGGGACAAGAGACCCAGTACTTC	14	-	TRBV5-4	TRBJ2-5	TRBD2
CASSLGLAGGYEQYF	TGTGCCAGCAGCTTGGGACTAGCGGGGGGATACGAGCAGTACTTC	15	many	TRBV5-1	TRBJ2-7	TRBD2
CASRDPGGSPLHF	TGTGCCAGCAGGGACCCTGGGGGCTCACCCCTCCACTTT	13	many	TRBV27	TRBJ1-6	-
CASSVTGSGTEAFF	TGTGCCAGCAGCGTCACAGGGAGTGGGACTGAAGCTTTCTTT	14	few	TRBV9	TRBJ1-1	-
CAWSHPSLSGDTQYF	TGTGCCTGGAGTCACCCTAGTTTATCGGGAGATACGCAGTATTTT	15	many	TRBV30	TRBJ2-3	-
CASSLIRDTEAVF	TGTGCCAGCAGCCTCATCCGGGACACTGAAGCTGTCTTT	13	-	TRBV7-2	TRBJ1-1	-
CASSWGYTSTDTQYF	TGTGCCAGCAGCTGGGGGTATACTAGCACAGATACGCAGTATTTT	15	many	TRBV7-2	TRBJ2-3	-
CSATTSGDVDTQYF	TGCAGTGCTACGACTAGCGGGGATGTAGATACGCAGTATTTT	14	many	TRBV20-1	TRBJ2-3	TRBD2
CASSQGDGYGYTF	TGCGCCAGCAGCCAAGGGGACGGCTATGGCTACACCTTC	13	-	TRBV4-1	TRBJ1-2	-
CASTWRAGLDYGYTF	TGTGCCAGCACTTGGCGGGCAGGGTTGGACTATGGCTACACCTTC	15	few	TRBV28	TRBJ1-2	-
CSALRLAESSYNEQFF	TGCAGTGCTCTTAGACTAGCGGAGAGCTCCTACAATGAGCAGTTCTTC	16	once	TRBV20-1	TRBJ2-1	TRBD2
CASSSSGEPEMDTQYF	TGTGCCAGCAGCTCCTCCGGAGAGCCCGAGATGGATACGCAGTATTTT	16	-	TRBV7-7	TRBJ2-3	-
CASSLVGGLNEQFF	TGCGCCAGCAGCTTGGTTGGGGGGCTAAATGAGCAGTTCTTC	14	-	TRBV5-1	TRBJ2-1	-
CATRDAPTGEQYF	TGTGCCACCAGGGACGCGCCGACTGGTGAGCAGTACTTC	13	many	TRBV28	TRBJ2-7	-
CASRPSTTNEQFF	TGTGCCAGCAGGCCTAGCACTACAAATGAGCAGTTCTTC	13	-	TRBV3-1	TRBJ2-1	-
CASTLLPGTDTQYF	TGTGCCAGCACCCTACTCCCAGGCACAGATACGCAGTATTTT	14	many	TRBV7-9	TRBJ2-3	-
CASTRGYEQYF	TGTGCCAGCACCAGGGGCTACGAGCAGTACTTC	11	many	TRBV2	TRBJ2-7	-
CSASTGSNEQFF	TGCAGTGCTTCTACAGGGAGCAATGAGCAGTTCTTC	12	many	TRBV20-1	TRBJ2-1	-
CASKVNSNQPQHF	TGTGCCAGCAAAGTAAATAGCAATCAGCCCCAGCATTTT	13	-	TRBV12-3/TRBV12-4	TRBJ1-5	-
CASNRGLNDEQYF	TGTGCCAGCAACAGGGGGCTTAATGACGAGCAGTACTTC	13	many	TRBV6-2/TRBV6-3	TRBJ2-7	TRBD1
CASKAPTGQMGKLFF	TGTGCCAGCAAAGCGCCGACAGGGCAGATGGGAAAACTGTTTTTT	15	many	TRBV6-1	TRBJ1-4	TRBD1
CASSLRRGQPQHF	TGTGCCAGCAGTTTACGAAGAGGTCAGCCCCAGCATTTT	13	many	TRBV7-2	TRBJ1-5	-
CASSERLAGAYNEQFF	TGTGCCAGCAGCGAGAGACTAGCGGGAGCCTACAATGAGCAGTTCTTC	16	-	TRBV7-6	TRBJ2-1	TRBD2
CASSRPPGEQYF	TGTGCCAGCAGCCGGCCACCCGGTGAGCAGTACTTC	12	-	TRBV5-4	TRBJ2-5	-
CASSFEGPYNEQFF	TGTGCCAGCAGCTTTGAGGGACCTTACAATGAGCAGTTCTTC	14	many	TRBV7-8	TRBJ2-1	-
CASSFVGTQYF	TGTGCCAGCAGCTTTGTCGGTACGCAGTATTTT	11	-	TRBV5-6	TRBJ2-3	-
CSARDRKASYNEQFF	TGCAGTGCTAGAGATCGGAAAGCCTCCTACAATGAGCAGTTCTTC	15	many	TRBV20-1	TRBJ2-1	-
CASRSTPGGRWETQYF	TGTGCCAGCAGATCGACCCCGGGGGGGCGTTGGGAGACCCAGTACTTC	16	many	TRBV7-2	TRBJ2-5	TRBD2
CASSQDGWGGNYNEQFF	TGCGCCAGCAGCCAAGATGGCTGGGGGGGAAACTACAATGAGCAGTTCTTC	17	-	TRBV4-3	TRBJ2-1	TRBD2
CASSEQTSGMGETQYF	TGTGCCAGCAGCGAACAGACTAGCGGGATGGGAGAGACCCAGTACTTC	16	many	TRBV9	TRBJ2-5	TRBD2
CASSPGQGRQGNQPQHF	TGTGCCAGCAGCCCAGGGCAGGGGCGTCAGGGCAATCAGCCCCAGCATTTT	17	few	TRBV3-1	TRBJ1-5	-
CASSLEGGNSPLHF	TGTGCCAGCAGCTTAGAGGGAGGGAATTCACCCCTCCACTTT	14	many	TRBV7-6	TRBJ1-6	-
CASSDGTGDIQETQYF	TGTGCCAGCAGCGACGGGACAGGGGATATCCAAGAGACCCAGTACTTC	16	many	TRBV13	TRBJ2-5	TRBD1
CSASGRLGSYNSPLHF	TGCAGTGCTAGTGGCCGTCTCGGGTCCTATAATTCACCCCTCCACTTT	16	many	TRBV20-1	TRBJ1-6	-
CASTEVPRSYNEQFF	TGTGCCAGCACAGAGGTCCCCCGCTCCTACAATGAGCAGTTCTTC	15	many	TRBV6-1	TRBJ2-1	-
CASSYDGSSYNEQFF	TGTGCCAGCAGTTACGACGGGAGCTCCTACAATGAGCAGTTCTTC	15	-	TRBV6-2/TRBV6-3	TRBJ2-1	-
CASRTSLTGYTDTQYF	TGTGCCAGCAGAACAAGTCTGACAGGGTACACAGATACGCAGTATTTT	16	many	TRBV13	TRBJ2-3	TRBD1
CSVEDRGGYTF	TGCAGCGTTGAGGACAGAGGTGGCTACACCTTC	11	once	TRBV29-1	TRBJ1-2	-
CASSFGGQGTYEQYF	TGTGCCAGCAGTTTTGGGGGACAGGGCACCTACGAGCAGTACTTC	15	many	TRBV12-3/TRBV12-4	TRBJ2-7	TRBD1